The 20 T cell receptor beta chains presented below share a single source sample, sequenced in a study of T cells in Graves' hyperthyroidism and ophthalmopathy. Amplification yielded TCR beta CDR3 regions, with RNA transcripts as the source. The TCR CDR3 was amplified in a first-round RT-PCR using the HTBI primer set. TCRdb itself ran the multiplex PCR reads through MiXCR, one entry per CDR3 protein. The table shows some 740,000 distinct CDR3 sequences, with 12% to 15% occurring only once. The sample consisted of blood. The receptors originated from a woman aged 18-30 years with Graves' hyperthyroidism.

In its sample, this clonotype was seen many times. The chain recombines TRBV7-3 with TRBJ2-7, with D unclear. The length of the CDR3 is 14 residues. Germline V gene data show CDR1 as SGHTA and CDR2 as FQGTGA. V lost 2 bases to trimming and J lost 0 bases, with 8 bases between them. CDR3 DNA sequence: TGTGCCAGCAGCTTATCGGCGAGCTCCTACGAGCAGTACTTC. Translation: CASSLSASSYEQYF.

The rearrangement links TRBV30 to TRBJ2-7, with TRBD1 as a possible D gene (6 bases). This CDR3 contains 16 residues. Germline CDR1 reads GTSNPN; CDR2 reads SVGIG (reference sequence). V dropped 5 bases and J dropped 4 bases, with 24 bases sitting between them. CDR3 nucleotides: TGTGCCTGGGGTGCATACTATAACAGGGATGTTTACGAGCAGTACTTC. Protein product: CAWGAYYNRDVYEQYF.

This clonotype was recorded at least ten times. The chain recombines TRBV20-1 with TRBJ2-4; perhaps TRBD2 as D (5 bases). Germline CDR1 is DFQATT and CDR2 is SNEGSKA (reference sequence). The length of the CDR3 is 15 residues. Between the trimmed V and J ends, which lost 3 bases and 5 bases, there was a span of 17 bases. CDR3 DNA: TGCAGTGCTAGGCCTCCGGGGAATGGGCAAAACATTCAGTACTTC. Encoded protein: CSARPPGNGQNIQYF.

This clonotype was seen repeatedly, ten times or more. The chain employs TRBV5-1 and TRBJ2-2; either TRBD1 or TRBD2 may supply D (6 bases each). This CDR3 is built from 14 residues. Germline CDR1 and CDR2: SGHRS and YFSETQ. Trimming removed 3 bases at V and 3 bases at J, with 9 bases between. The CDR3 here is CASSSGGYTGELFF. The DNA of the CDR3 is TGCGCCAGCAGCTCCGGGGGCTACACCGGGGAGCTGTTTTTT. Variable domain in full (rest from reference TRBV5-1 and TRBJ2-2): KAGVTQTPRYLIKTRGQQVTLSCSPISGHRSVSWYQQTPGQGLQFLFEYFSETQRNKGNFPGRFSGRQFSNSRSEMNVSTLELGDSALYLCASSSGGYTGELFFGEGSRLTVL.

This clonotype was observed at least ten times. V gene TRBV18 combines with J gene TRBJ2-6; D gene ambiguous. The germline CDR1 and CDR2 sequences are KGHSH and LQKENI. The CDR3 runs to 16 residues. V lost 4 bases to trimming and J lost 0 bases, with 10 bases between them. CDR3 residues: CASSREQSSGANVLTF. The CDR3 DNA follows: TGTGCCAGCTCACGTGAACAAAGCTCTGGGGCCAACGTCCTGACTTTC. Together with reference TRBV18 and TRBJ2-6, the CDR3 gives the full variable domain: NAGVMQNPRHLVRRRGQEARLRCSPMKGHSHVYWYRQLPEEGLKFMVYLQKENIIDESGMPKERFSAEFPKEGPSILRIQQVVRGDSAAYFCASSREQSSGANVLTFGAGSRLTVL.

This clonotype was picked up a small number of times. The V gene is TRBV18, the J gene TRBJ2-1; 8 bases align to TRBD2. The CDR3 is 15 residues long. Germline V gives CDR1 KGHSH, CDR2 LQKENI. With 3 bases clipped from V and 5 bases from J, the junction kept 6 bases outside the gene matches. The DNA of the CDR3 is TGTGCCAGCTCACCCAAGAGCGGGAGTGACAATGAGCAGTTCTTC. Its protein product is CASSPKSGSDNEQFF.

V and J are TRBV20-1 and TRBJ2-2; D remains unclear. The length of the CDR3 is 14 residues. The V and J ends lost 4 bases and 1 base respectively, with 10 bases between them. CDR1 is DFQATT, CDR2 SNEGSKA, per germline (reference sequence). The CDR3 sequence: CSAIGSLNTGELFF. The CDR3, as DNA: TGCAGTGCTATCGGCTCGTTGAACACCGGGGAGCTGTTTTTT.

This clonotype has just a few counts. The genes are TRBV10-3 and TRBJ1-1; 9 bases are shared with TRBD1. The CDR3 extends over 14 amino acids. Germline V gene sequence: CDR1 ENHRY, CDR2 SYGVKD. V trimming: 2 bases; J trimming: 4 bases; junction bases outside the gene matches: 2. For the CDR3, the DNA is TGTGCCATCAGTGAGCGACAGGGGGGCACTGAAGCTTTCTTT. It yields the protein CAISERQGGTEAFF.

This clonotype was observed at least ten times. The chain combines TRBV5-5 with TRBJ2-1, with D tentatively TRBD2 (6 bases). The germline V gene encodes CDR1 SGHKS and CDR2 YYEKEE (reference sequence). V lost 1 base to trimming and J lost 1 base, with 12 bases between them. This CDR3 is built from 16 residues. The CDR3: CASSLSVEGSYNEQFF. The CDR3 DNA follows: TGTGCCAGCAGCTTGAGTGTGGAGGGGTCCTACAATGAGCAGTTCTTC.

This chain links TRBV13 with TRBJ2-2; 8 bases map to TRBD2. Trimming removed 5 bases from V and 3 bases from J; junction bases left unmatched: 5. The germline gives CDR1 PRHDT, CDR2 FYEKMQ (reference sequence). The CDR3 covers 15 residues. CDR3 sequence: CASSPSGSDTGELFF. CDR3 nucleotide sequence: TGTGCCAGCAGCCCGAGCGGGAGTGACACCGGGGAGCTGTTTTTT.

In this sample, this clonotype turned up a few times. V gene TRBV6-2 or TRBV6-3 combines with J gene TRBJ2-1; a weak D match, TRBD1 (6 bases). V was cut by 0 bases and J by 5 bases, with 11 bases left in between. CDR1 is MNHEY and CDR2 is SVGEGT in the germline V gene. The CDR3 totals 15 residues. The CDR3 DNA reads as TGTGCCAGCAGTTACTCGTGGGGGCTCCACAATGAGCAGTTCTTC. It encodes CASSYSWGLHNEQFF.

The V call is TRBV7-9, the J call TRBJ2-1; 14 bases are shared with TRBD2. The CDR3 runs to 15 residues. Losses at the gene ends were 4 bases for V and 9 bases for J; bases not matched to a gene: 5. Per germline, CDR1 SEHNR and CDR2 FQNEAQ (reference sequence). The CDR3 DNA follows: TGTGCCAGCAGCTCGGGGACTAGCGGGAGAGCTGAGCAGTTCTTC. Translated, it gives CASSSGTSGRAEQFF.

This clonotype was counted a few times. The chain has TRBV7-9 and TRBJ2-1; the match to TRBD2 covers 15 bases. The CDR3 loop spans 19 amino acids. Germline CDR1 reads SEHNR; CDR2 reads FQNEAQ (reference sequence). V shed 5 bases and J 7 bases; nucleotides not matched to a gene: 15. CDR3: CASSPRTSGRALIVNEQFF. The DNA of the CDR3 is TGTGCCAGCAGCCCCCGGACTAGCGGGAGGGCCCTCATAGTAAATGAGCAGTTCTTC.

This clonotype was seen many times. CDR3 nucleotides: TGTGCCAGCAGCTCCCCGACAGACTTGGGCACAGATACGCAGTATTTT. It specifies CASSSPTDLGTDTQYF. The chain links TRBV11-2 to TRBJ2-3; the D gene is possibly TRBD1 (5 bases). The CDR3 runs to 16 residues. Trimming left V 4 bases short and J 1 base short, with 15 bases between. Germline V gene sequence: CDR1 SGHAT, CDR2 FQNNGV. Together with reference TRBV11-2 and TRBJ2-3, the CDR3 gives the full variable domain: EAGVAQSPRYKIIEKRQSVAFWCNPISGHATLYWYQQILGQGPKLLIQFQNNGVVDDSQLPKDRFSAERLKGVDSTLKIQPAKLEDSAVYLCASSSPTDLGTDTQYFGPGTRLTVL.

There are many counts of this clonotype. V and J are TRBV3-1 and TRBJ2-1, with no clear D. The CDR3 spans 17 residues. Germline CDR1 reads LGHDT; CDR2 reads YNNKEL (reference sequence). Trimming removed 0 bases at V and 0 bases at J, with 12 bases between. CDR3 sequence reads: CASSQDIGGSSYNEQFF. CDR3 in DNA: TGTGCCAGCAGCCAAGATATCGGCGGAAGCTCCTACAATGAGCAGTTCTTC.

This clonotype showed up many times. The rearrangement joins TRBV29-1 to TRBJ1-1, with D unclear. The length of the CDR3 is 13 residues. Germline assignment: CDR1 SQVTM and CDR2 ANQGSEA. V lost 2 bases to trimming and J lost 4 bases, with 11 bases between them. In DNA, the CDR3 is TGCAGCGTTGAACAGGTATTTGGCACTGAAGCTTTCTTT. This sequence encodes CSVEQVFGTEAFF. The variable domain in full, with the rest retrieved from reference TRBV29-1 and TRBJ1-1, is SAVISQKPSRDICQRGTSLTIQCQVDSQVTMMFWYRQQPGQSLTLIATANQGSEATYESGFVIDKFPISRPNLTFSTLTVSNMSPEDSSIYLCSVEQVFGTEAFFGQGTRLTVV.

This rearrangement joins TRBV28 to TRBJ2-4; TRBD1 might be the D (6 bases). This CDR3 region has 16 residues. V was trimmed by 0 bases and J by 7 bases, leaving 16 bases between them. Looked up from germline, CDR1 is MDHEN and CDR2 is SYDVKM. The CDR3 region is CASSLWGRRGWNIQYF. CDR3 nucleotide sequence: TGTGCCAGCAGTTTATGGGGGCGCAGGGGCTGGAACATTCAGTACTTC.

This clonotype was observed a handful of times. The V and J genes are TRBV29-1 and TRBJ1-5; D call uncertain. Germline CDR1 SQVTM, CDR2 ANQGSEA. This CDR3 contains 12 residues. V dropped 4 bases and J dropped 7 bases, with 11 bases sitting between them. The CDR3 DNA is TGCAGCGTTGCTGAGGGCCTACAGCCCCAGCATTTT. It codes for CSVAEGLQPQHF.

The sample holds many counts of this clonotype. The rearrangement joins TRBV3-1 to TRBJ2-2, with D tentatively TRBD1 (5 bases). The germline V gene encodes CDR1 LGHDT and CDR2 YNNKEL (reference sequence). The CDR3 sequence is 18 residues long. V was cut by 1 base and J by 0 bases, with 15 bases left in between. CDR3 residues: CASSQVPFHRTNTGELFF. The CDR3 DNA is TGTGCCAGCAGCCAAGTACCCTTCCACAGGACGAACACCGGGGAGCTGTTTTTT.

This chain uses TRBV5-6 with TRBJ2-1, with 11 nucleotides matching TRBD2. The CDR3 has 17 amino acids. V gave up 5 bases and J gave up 6 bases; unmatched junction bases: 13. CDR1 is SGHDT, CDR2 YYEEEE, per germline. The CDR3 reads CASREGLAETPANEQFF. CDR3 DNA sequence: TGTGCCAGCAGGGAGGGACTAGCGGAAACCCCGGCCAATGAGCAGTTCTTC.